This T cell receptor beta chain emerged from a study of OX40 agonist ivuxolimab in advanced cancers. In terms of the full investigation: Ivuxolimab was an agonistic, fully human IgG2 monoclonal antibody directed against OX40 (CD134), a costimulatory receptor. Intravenous ivuxolimab was administered to patients every 2 weeks at six dose levels: 0.01, 0.1, 0.3, 1.5, 3 and 10 mg/kg. Of the approximately 54 dose-escalation patients, hepatocellular carcinoma was present in about 20, melanoma in some 15, renal cell carcinoma in 9 and head and neck cancer in 9. A male proportion of about 79% and a mean age of approximately 60 years, ranging from roughly 23 to 85, were recorded for the dose-escalation cohort. Prior anti-PD-1, anti-PD-L1 or anti-CTLA-4 therapy was permitted, and 35% to 40% of dose-escalation patients had received checkpoint inhibitors. Partial responses occurred in three dose-escalation patients, of whom one had hepatocellular carcinoma and two had cutaneous melanoma. Peripheral TCRbeta sequencing aimed to test whether ivuxolimab altered TCR sequence diversity and caused clonal T-cell expansion. The paper covers the monotherapy dose-escalation part of the phase I ivuxolimab trial, which included N of about 50 patients. Overall study results and their limits: Antigen specificity was not determined for the clonally expanded peripheral T cells. Partial responders in the 0.1-3.0 mg/kg groups had among the lowest normalized peripheral clonal expansion, especially among CD8+ T cells. After ivuxolimab, more expanded clones were found on average in CD8+ T cells than in CD4+ T cells. Low levels of normalized T-cell clonal expansion were also seen in some patients who did not respond. At doses of 0.1 to 3.0 mg/kg, clonal expansion of both CD4+ and CD8+ blood T cells was observed from baseline to week 6.

Genomic DNA was isolated from the sorted cells so that the TCRbeta CDR3 region could be sequenced. TCRbeta CDR3 regions were sequenced using the immunoSEQ Assay. In its TCRdb copy, this immuneACCESS table keeps in-frame sequences only and misses some clones. Where compared with another copy, unresolved V genes explain less than half of these, and the others have no known cause. The sample table holds tens of thousands of clones, of which approximately 86% were seen once. The ten largest make up approximately 1.2% of the sample. Patients with a history of autoimmune disease or receiving systemic immunosuppression were excluded from the trial. Peripheral blood for TCR sequencing was drawn from every dose cohort at baseline, at cycle 4 day 1 and at cycle 7 day 1. The samples were drawn from a first-in-human, open-label, multicenter phase I dose-escalation trial of ivuxolimab. Adults with locally advanced or metastatic head and neck squamous cell, hepatocellular, melanoma or renal cell carcinoma were enrolled in the trial. Before TCR sequencing, CD4+ T cells and CD8+ T cells were sorted from peripheral blood as separate populations.

CDR1 is given as SGHVS and CDR2 as FNYEAQ, both from the germline V gene. There are 14 amino acids in the CDR3, from cysteine to phenylalanine inclusive. Kept here is only the CDR3 DNA, which spans 42 bases and is read in frame from base 1. As to this clone: Its antigen is not yet known. No much larger clone is present one base from it, and per-base qualities are unavailable.

The sequencing used CD4+ or CD8+ T cells sorted from blood, collected in a trial of the OX40 agonist ivuxolimab. This chain is built from TRBV7-6 and TRBJ2-5, with TRBD1 tentatively as D gene (6 bases match). The DNA end is more similar to TRBJ2-7, so the J call may be wrong. The TCR sequence derives from an adult with an advanced solid tumor such as melanoma, head and neck, liver or kidney cancer. The CDR3 corresponds to CASSAGTTTYEQYF. The nucleotide sequence reads TGTGCCAGCAGCGCCGGGACAACCACCTACGAGCAGTACTTC.